This TCR beta chain was sequenced for a study of cytomegalovirus exposure and HLA in healthy donors. The donors were healthy bone marrow donors. This CDR3 region has 17 residues. Germline V CDR1 and CDR2: SGDLS, YYNGEE. Trimming removed 0 bases from V and 7 bases from J, with 17 bases in between. The study ran its PCR with 60 Vbeta and 13 Jbeta primers. Produced via immunoSEQ multiplex PCR; TCRdb's table is partial and in-frame only. This table holds 120,000 to 150,000 clones, roughly two thirds found once. The sequence came from a human donor in good health. Sequencing was done on a sample of PBMCs. V and J are TRBV9 and TRBJ1-6; tentatively, D is TRBD1 (6 bases). The CDR3 DNA is TGTGCCAGCAGCGTAGCGAGAAGCGCAGGGGACAATTCACCCCTCCACTTT. Translated: CASSVARSAGDNSPLHF.